The entry below describes one TCR beta chain. There are a few counts of this clone. No antigen is known for it. No qualities accompany the bases; no much larger clone lies one base away. The record originates from a study of cytomegalovirus exposure and HLA in healthy donors (TCRdb year 2017). In the study overall: An earlier analysis of some 600 of the donors reported over 250 Gb of sequence data and 117 million unique TCR beta sequences obtained from around 180 million T cells. In the later analysis, no new phenotypic data were used to find candidate immune exposures; instead, reliance was placed on TCR beta sequences and their occurrence across donors. Class I and class II HLA loci were covered by the typing at four-digit resolution. The study aimed to test whether cataloging public T cell receptors could reveal signatures of past pathogen exposure. On average, 235,054 unique TCR beta nucleotide sequences were sequenced per donor among a few hundred genotyped donors of the cohort, with roughly 18% of those sequences being non-productive. In an earlier analysis of 500 to 650 of the donors, high-throughput TCR beta sequencing was used to judge whether each TCR beta V gene segment behaved as functional or pseudogenic. All discovery cohort repertoires had been generated on a single sequencing platform. The study combined high-throughput TCR immunosequencing, statistical association of individual TCRs with disease status, and machine learning to predict cytomegalovirus infection status. To study patterns of TCR occurrence, a later analysis re-analyzed previously published TCR beta repertoires from under 750 donors and added high-resolution HLA genotyping. About five DR-DQ haplotypes were handled as single units for association and clustering because linkage in the cohort was strong. A later genetic analysis took genome-wide SNP genotypes for about 65% of the 666 donors and used that subset as a discovery cohort. Of the roughly 410 genotyped donors, 80% to 90% were placed in the genetic ancestry cluster associated with self-reported Caucasian donors. The study used immunosequencing to profile the T cell repertoires of around 600 subjects and linked those repertoires to cytomegalovirus serostatus. Donor age, sex, ethnicity and CMV serostatus were compiled together with the repertoire data. The number of typed donors differed by locus: about 620-640 for A, B, C, DRB1 and DQB1; 500 to 550 for DQA1; approximately 600 for DPA1; and around 450 for DPB1. Along with the approximately 620-subject first cohort, a separate validation cohort of around 120 different subjects was used. Roughly 300 gigabases of sequencing data and around 85 million unique TCR sequences made up an early release that covered some 640 HLA-typed donors.

What the work shows at the level of the full study, not this receptor alone: When HLA alleles, especially DR and DQ, strongly co-occurred, TCR associations were difficult to assign to individual alleles. A cluster of highly shared sequence variants was judged likely to be a technical artifact of the sequencing pipeline. Only TCR beta chains were sequenced in this cohort, and the absence of alpha or paired-chain data limited detectable features. The classifier was reported to diagnose cytomegalovirus status with high specificity and sensitivity in both the original cohort and the validation cohort. Most TCR sequences were seen in very few donors, while some public TCRs were found in many individuals. In a later analysis, most CMV-associated TCR beta chains were found to appear HLA-restricted, with HLA associations seemingly driven largely by CMV exposure. The presence/absence analyses assumed that sequencing depth was roughly uniform across donors, and that assumption may not be true. HLA typing was unavailable for some donors at each locus, so association tests used only the typed subset. V-gene and J-gene trimming of TCR beta chains was associated with a missense DCLRE1C variant in a later genetic analysis, and the association was replicated in an independent cohort. The 87-base-pair reads could not distinguish some IMGT-functional V segments, including TRBV6-2 and TRBV6-3, so those segments were excluded. In an earlier analysis of fewer than 750 of the donors, most TCR beta V segments were observed in productive rearrangements about 87% or about 30% of the time, broadly matching IMGT annotations. CMV serostatus was the only immune exposure information available for the cohort. A few of the identified cytomegalovirus-associated TCR beta chains were confirmed in vitro to be specific for cytomegalovirus antigens. The authors suggested that the approach could potentially be extended to other disease states and immunological phenotypes. According to a later analysis, TCR association rates differed among HLA loci, with DRB1 alleles showing the most associated TCRs and HLA-C alleles showing the fewest. Compared with the 666-donor mean, donors in an Asian-associated ancestry cluster had fewer N-insertions in productive TCRs, according to a later genetic analysis. In the study, approximately 150 TCR beta chains were listed as associated with cytomegalovirus. According to a later analysis, parvovirus B19, influenza, CMV and Epstein-Barr virus appeared linked to several top co-occurrence clusters. Because counts were too low, around 18 rarely observed V segments, including chromosome 9 orphons, were left out of the earlier analysis of 500 to 650 of the donors. Compared with equally common non-associated chains, HLA-associated TCR beta chains in a later analysis were more clonally expanded and had lower generation probabilities. A further reported finding was that TCR beta sequences accurately predicted the HLA-A and HLA-B alleles for most subjects in the first cohort. In a later analysis, some 17,000 TCR beta sequences were associated with specific HLA alleles at a false discovery rate of 0.05. Correlated functional status among segregating V segments might be attributable to linkage disequilibrium, but an unknown experimental factor could not be ruled out.

The library relied on the immunoSEQ multiplex PCR assay. A mixture of 60 forward primers for TCR Vbeta segments and 13 reverse primers for TCR Jbeta segments was used in the multiplex PCR. The CDR3 region of rearranged TCR beta genes was amplified from genomic DNA by a multiplex PCR assay. Amplified TCR beta libraries were sequenced as 87-base-pair reads on the Illumina HiSeq System. The published analysis was carried out like this. In a later analysis, some 80 million unique TCR beta chains were counted across the approximately 640 repertoires, and roughly 10 million of these chains were shared by at least two donors. To remove PCR and sequencing errors, raw reads were error-corrected and collapsed into unique sequences using a nearest-neighbor algorithm that merged closely related sequences. To assign V, D and J gene segments, CDR3 sequences were aligned to IMGT reference sequences. For a sequence to be retained, a match of at least six nucleotides was required to both a V gene segment and a J gene segment. A rearrangement was called productive if the CDR3 had no stop codons and remained in frame with V and J, and every other rearrangement was called non-productive. Following IMGT convention, CDR3 was defined as the stretch from the second conserved V-encoded cysteine to the conserved J-encoded phenylalanine. The earlier analysis of about 610 of the donors excluded any sequence lacking an unambiguous match to a single V gene segment. An earlier analysis of fewer than 650 of the donors classified V segments as functional when productive rearrangements were above 56.7% and as segregating when the standard deviation between donors was above 5%. A statistical classification framework was built for diagnosing cytomegalovirus status from the catalog of TCR beta chain sequences. A later analysis assigned V and J genes by comparing TCR nucleotide sequences with IMGT/GENE-DB human TR gene sequences. In a later analysis, CDR3 sequences and most-parsimonious VDJ recombination scenarios were assigned using the TCRdist pipeline. A later analysis defined each TCR beta chain by its CDR3 amino acid sequence plus V-gene family, and excluded reads lacking a unique V-gene family. A later analysis removed nearly 600 highly shared, low-generation-probability nucleotide sequences to deal with suspected cross-contamination and a sequencing artifact. For each public chain, a later analysis derived a clonal expansion index from normalized ranks of inferred template counts within each repertoire. Generation probabilities in a later analysis came from a VDJ recombination model fitted to out-of-frame rearrangements, and those results were checked against IGoR. Hypergeometric tests were used in a later analysis to score TCR-TCR, TCR-HLA and TCR-CMV co-occurrence, with a repertoire-size bias correction applied to the TCR pairs. A later analysis estimated false discovery rates by permuting HLA or CMV assignments 20 times. A later analysis grouped co-occurring TCRs with DBSCAN, adding TCRdist sequence similarity when clustering within HLA-allele-positive subsets. For co-occurrence clustering, repertoires with fewer than 30,000 or more than 120,000 public chains were excluded, along with roughly 5 repertoires with anomalous nucleotide sharing. This is the immuneACCESS table as TCRdb keeps it, with only in-frame sequences that have V and J called. A part of the clones is gone; compared with another copy, unresolved V genes explain less than half, and the rest is unexplained. V and J calls and clone size are copied from that table; D and trimming were computed from the DNA. This sample gives about 120,000 clones in total; 78% of them show up just once. The leading ten clones occupy roughly 1.2% of the sample.

From the cysteine through the phenylalanine, the CDR3 covers 15 amino acids. The DNA shown is the 45-base CDR3, in frame from base 1. For CDR1 and CDR2, the germline V gene lists MGHRA and YSYEKL. V loses 4 bases at its end and J loses 6 bases; junction bases beyond the gene matches: 8. The cohort consisted of 666 healthy bone marrow donors. Cohort members were all nominally healthy when sampled, although unrecorded immune exposures were likely present. The donor was CMV seronegative and belonged to the group of roughly 330 seronegative cohort members. Each donor provided a peripheral blood sample, and peripheral blood mononuclear cells were used for TCR beta sequencing. The Qiagen DNeasy Blood Extraction Kit was used to extract genomic DNA from the blood cell samples.

The sequenced material came from PBMCs. The V gene is TRBV4-1 and the J gene is TRBJ2-4; 8 bases in between match TRBD1. This sequence was found in a woman aged 30 to 39 in good health and CMV-seronegative. The CDR3: CASSLVTGAVNIQYF. The nucleotide sequence is given as TGCGCCAGCAGCCTGGTGACAGGGGCGGTAAACATTCAGTACTTC.